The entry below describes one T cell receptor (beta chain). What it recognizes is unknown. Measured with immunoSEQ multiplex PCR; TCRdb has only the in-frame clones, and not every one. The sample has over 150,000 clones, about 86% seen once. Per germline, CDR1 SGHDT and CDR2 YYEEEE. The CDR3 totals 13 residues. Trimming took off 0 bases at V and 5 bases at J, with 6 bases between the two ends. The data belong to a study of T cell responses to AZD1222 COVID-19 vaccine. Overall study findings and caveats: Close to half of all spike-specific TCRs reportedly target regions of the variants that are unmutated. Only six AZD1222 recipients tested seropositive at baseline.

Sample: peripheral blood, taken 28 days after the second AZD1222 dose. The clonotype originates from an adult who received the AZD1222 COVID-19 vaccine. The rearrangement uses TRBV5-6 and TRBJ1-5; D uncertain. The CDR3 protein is CASSLDGYQPQHF. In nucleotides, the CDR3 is TGTGCCAGCAGCTTGGACGGATATCAGCCCCAGCATTTT.